The sequence of this T cell receptor beta chain was determined in a study of blood T cell repertoires in COVID-19. The overall study: T cells, B-cell-depleted T cells, or PBMCs provided the cDNA or gDNA that served as material.

This clone appeared a single time. Repertoires were generated with immunoSEQ multiplex PCR, while TCRdb's copy carries only in-frame clones and drops some. The repertoire includes approximately 68,000 clones, more than 75% of them detected once, and over 15% sits in the top ten. Germline CDR1 LGHNA, CDR2 YSLEER. Trimming cost V 1 base and J 4 bases; bases outside gene matches: 0. The CDR3 is 13 residues long. Material for sequencing was peripheral blood. This TCR derives from a human donor in a cohort sampled during active COVID-19. The rearrangement links TRBV4-3 to TRBJ2-7, with TRBD1 identical over 8 bases. CDR3 in DNA: TGCGCCAGCAGCCAAGGGACAGGGTACGAGCAGTACTTC. This codes for CASSQGTGYEQYF.